Detailed here is one T cell receptor beta chain. The antigen is undetermined. A quantitative 5'-RACE method, one with molecular barcodes, was used to make TCR beta libraries. MiXCR, applied by TCRdb to the 5' RACE reads, yields one record per CDR3 protein. The data hold 400,000 to 450,000 distinct CDR3 sequences, with roughly 15% observed a single time. The sample belongs to a study of CD8 T cells in ankylosing spondylitis. The study's findings and limits: Peripheral blood samples showed relatively rare disease-linked clones, and these clones were CD8+. There were earlier reports of some motif variants in reactive arthritis synovial fluid and blood. Matched synovial fluid from ankylosing spondylitis patients was reported to be enriched for disease-linked clones. Apparently characteristic of ankylosing spondylitis blood was a TCR beta motif (fewer than ten highly homologous variants).

The sequencing input was blood, either unsorted or a sorted T cell fraction (not recorded which). This receptor was taken from a male donor with ankylosing spondylitis.

The CDR3 nucleotides read TGCAGTGCTAGGTTAGCGGCAGGCACCGGGGAGCTGTTTTTT. This gives the protein CSARLAAGTGELFF. V is TRBV20-1 and J is TRBJ2-2; maybe TRBD2 (6 bases). This CDR3 has 14 residues. Germline CDR1 is DFQATT and CDR2 is SNEGSKA (reference sequence). V lost 3 bases, J lost 4 bases, and 12 bases lay in between.